The T cell receptor beta chain described here comes from a study of metastatic and nonmetastatic thyroid tumors. Study-wide results and caveats: In both blood and tumor samples, TCR beta diversity was reported significantly higher for malignant than benign nodules.

The CDR3 length is 15 residues. Trimming cost V 5 bases and J 1 base; bases outside gene matches: 5. Germline assignment: CDR1 SGHNT and CDR2 YENEEA. All patients were untreated before thyroid surgery. TCRdb re-clonotyped the PCR reads through MiXCR. The data show some 20,000 clones, approximately 20% seen once. This clone was counted many times. Its antigen is still unknown. Material: tumor tissue. This sequence originates from a female donor with papillary thyroid cancer or a benign thyroid nodule (not recorded which). Some clones in this sample may be carry-over from other donors' samples. This rearrangement joins TRBV11-3 to TRBJ1-2, with 9 nucleotides matching TRBD1. The CDR3: CASSPGTGRNYGYTF. The CDR3 nucleotides read TGTGCCAGCAGCCCGGGGACAGGGCGTAACTATGGCTACACCTTC.